This T cell receptor beta chain was observed in a study of tumor-infiltrating lymphocytes in primary liver carcinoma. Background on the study: Sample yields, roughly 3.65 to 7.5 million productive TCRbeta reads, were similar across the tissue types.

Germline DNA was also extracted, while the blood RNA originated from unsorted whole blood. Every patient had chronic HBV infection and was treatment-naive. Around 4 milliliters of peripheral blood were drawn presurgically. CDR1 and CDR2 (germline): DFQATT, SNEGSKA (reference sequence). The CDR3 runs 13 residues. Between the trimmed V and J ends, which lost 0 bases and 9 bases, there was a span of 12 bases. A constant-region primer served to make TCR beta cDNA from approximately 490 ng total RNA. Investigators got TCR beta libraries out of three nested multiplex PCR rounds, done with slightly modified ARM-PCR. PCR rounds one and two used TRBV1-TRBV30 forward primers with a C-beta reverse primer for around 9 cycles each. TCRdb re-derived calls from the multiplex PCR reads in MiXCR, one entry per CDR3 protein. Among about 330,000 distinct CDR3 sequences listed, 65% were seen once.

This chain connects TRBV20-1 to TRBJ2-1; D is unresolved. The material sequenced was peripheral blood. The receptor was isolated from a man aged 35-49 years with primary liver carcinoma and hepatitis B virus infection. The CDR3 loop reads CSAREGLVGEQFF. CDR3 sequence (DNA): TGCAGTGCTAGAGAGGGGTTAGTGGGTGAGCAGTTCTTC.